This TCR beta chain comes out of a study of blood T cells in healthy people across ages. Through a sample-barcoded 5' primer and a J-beta primer mix, a second PCR was run for roughly 6 to 12 cycles. MiXCR, run by TCRdb on the 5' RACE reads, gives a single entry per CDR3 protein. The repertoire holds 800,000 or so distinct CDR3 sequences, with 60% to 80% as singletons. The V gene's germline CDR1 is MNHEY and CDR2 SMNVEV (reference sequence). Trimming at V came to 1 base and at J to 5 bases, leaving 6 bases not matched to a gene. The length of the CDR3 is 15 residues. The chain combines TRBV27 with TRBJ2-3, with 7 nucleotides matching TRBD2. Sample: blood. The TCR originated in a young man in good health. CDR3 sequence reads: CASSLYGGGVDTQYF. CDR3 coding DNA: TGTGCCAGCAGTTTATATGGGGGAGGGGTAGATACGCAGTATTTT.